The rows below give T cell receptor beta chains drawn from one sample of a study of T cells in Graves' hyperthyroidism and ophthalmopathy. TCRdb processed the multiplex PCR reads anew with MiXCR; each CDR3 protein has one entry. This sample has a few hundred thousand distinct CDR3 sequences, with around a sixth found just once. The specimen was blood. These receptors were collected from a woman aged 30 to 39 with Graves' hyperthyroidism. The CDR3 runs from the conserved cysteine through the conserved F or W. Fields, in order: D gene, clone size, J gene, V gene, CDR3 protein, CDR3 DNA. The D gene is left open where the match is weak. Clone sizes are given selectively: once, few, many, or a class where the clone is expanded.

d_gene: .; abundance: few; j_gene: TRBJ2-7; v_gene: TRBV28; CDR3aa: CASSLPGRGEQYF; CDR3nt: TGTGCCAGCAGTTTACCAGGGCGGGGCGAGCAGTACTTC
d_gene: .; abundance: many; j_gene: TRBJ2-5; v_gene: TRBV7-8; CDR3aa: CASSFYRDQETQYF; CDR3nt: TGTGCCAGCAGCTTCTACAGGGACCAAGAGACCCAGTACTTC
d_gene: .; abundance: many; j_gene: TRBJ2-2; v_gene: TRBV7-3; CDR3aa: CASSLSSVPTNTGELFF; CDR3nt: TGTGCCAGCAGCTTAAGTTCCGTCCCAACGAACACCGGGGAGCTGTTTTTT
d_gene: TRBD1; abundance: .; j_gene: TRBJ2-3; v_gene: TRBV7-2; CDR3aa: CASSFDPTGTGTDTQYF; CDR3nt: TGTGCCAGCAGCTTCGACCCGACAGGGACAGGGACAGATACGCAGTATTTT
d_gene: TRBD2; abundance: many; j_gene: TRBJ2-7; v_gene: TRBV12-3/TRBV12-4; CDR3aa: CASRGPGLAGRRIYEQYF; CDR3nt: TGTGCCAGCAGGGGCCCGGGACTAGCGGGACGTAGGATCTACGAGCAGTACTTC
d_gene: .; abundance: .; j_gene: TRBJ1-5; v_gene: TRBV24-1; CDR3aa: CATTDPRQEGNQSQHF; CDR3nt: TGTGCCACCACCGATCCCAGACAGGAGGGGAATCAGTCCCAGCATTTT
d_gene: TRBD2; abundance: many; j_gene: TRBJ2-5; v_gene: TRBV7-2; CDR3aa: CASSLVAGGETQYF; CDR3nt: TGTGCCAGCAGCTTAGTGGCGGGAGGGGAGACCCAGTACTTC
d_gene: TRBD2; abundance: many; j_gene: TRBJ2-3; v_gene: TRBV20-1; CDR3aa: CSARLAGEVGTDTQYF; CDR3nt: TGCAGTGCTAGACTAGCGGGAGAGGTGGGCACAGATACGCAGTATTTT
d_gene: .; abundance: few; j_gene: TRBJ2-1; v_gene: TRBV5-4; CDR3aa: CASSFFQRVPYNEQFF; CDR3nt: TGTGCCAGCAGCTTCTTCCAGCGAGTACCCTACAATGAGCAGTTCTTC
d_gene: .; abundance: few; j_gene: TRBJ1-1; v_gene: TRBV28; CDR3aa: CASSSRTPYAEACF; CDR3nt: TGTGCCAGCAGTTCTCGGACACCTTACGCTGAAGCTTGCTTT
d_gene: .; abundance: many; j_gene: TRBJ1-5; v_gene: TRBV28; CDR3aa: CASSLATGGQPQHF; CDR3nt: TGTGCCAGCAGTTTGGCGACGGGGGGTCAGCCCCAGCATTTT
d_gene: .; abundance: few; j_gene: TRBJ2-7; v_gene: TRBV28; CDR3aa: CASSGTYSYEQYF; CDR3nt: TGTGCCAGCAGTGGGACTTACTCCTACGAGCAGTACTTC
d_gene: TRBD1; abundance: .; j_gene: TRBJ1-5; v_gene: TRBV27; CDR3aa: CASSIQGNQPQHF; CDR3nt: TGTGCCAGCAGTATACAGGGGAATCAGCCCCAGCATTTT
d_gene: TRBD2; abundance: many; j_gene: TRBJ2-7; v_gene: TRBV6-1; CDR3aa: CASSYGRDNYEQYF; CDR3nt: TGTGCCAGCAGCTACGGGAGGGACAACTACGAGCAGTACTTC
d_gene: TRBD2; abundance: many; j_gene: TRBJ2-1; v_gene: TRBV12-3/TRBV12-4; CDR3aa: CASRKTSGAYNEQFF; CDR3nt: TGTGCCAGCAGGAAGACTAGCGGGGCCTACAATGAGCAGTTCTTC
d_gene: TRBD1; abundance: .; j_gene: TRBJ1-4; v_gene: TRBV5-1; CDR3aa: CAGSLGTALEKLFF; CDR3nt: TGCGCCGGCAGCTTGGGGACAGCCCTTGAAAAACTGTTTTTT
d_gene: .; abundance: .; j_gene: TRBJ2-3; v_gene: TRBV7-3; CDR3aa: CASSLRAVSDTQYF; CDR3nt: TGTGCCAGCAGCTTAAGGGCAGTTTCAGATACGCAGTATTTT
d_gene: .; abundance: many; j_gene: TRBJ2-7; v_gene: TRBV12-3/TRBV12-4; CDR3aa: CASSLGAEGYEQYF; CDR3nt: TGTGCCAGCAGTTTAGGGGCAGAGGGATACGAGCAGTACTTC
d_gene: TRBD2; abundance: .; j_gene: TRBJ2-7; v_gene: TRBV20-1; CDR3aa: CSAVQLAGGYEQYF; CDR3nt: TGCAGTGCTGTACAGTTAGCGGGAGGCTACGAGCAGTACTTC
d_gene: .; abundance: .; j_gene: TRBJ1-2; v_gene: TRBV20-1; CDR3aa: CSASDRGNQYGYTF; CDR3nt: TGCAGTGCCTCAGACAGAGGGAACCAGTATGGCTACACCTTC
d_gene: .; abundance: .; j_gene: TRBJ2-5; v_gene: TRBV5-6; CDR3aa: CASTPKRQETQYF; CDR3nt: TGTGCCAGCACCCCCAAGCGCCAAGAGACCCAGTACTTC
d_gene: .; abundance: .; j_gene: TRBJ1-1; v_gene: TRBV9; CDR3aa: CASSPPATWKSTEAFF; CDR3nt: TGTGCCAGCAGCCCCCCTGCGACCTGGAAAAGCACTGAAGCTTTCTTT
d_gene: TRBD1; abundance: many; j_gene: TRBJ2-3; v_gene: TRBV28; CDR3aa: CASSQATGLGTDTQYF; CDR3nt: TGTGCCAGCAGTCAAGCGACAGGGCTGGGCACAGATACGCAGTATTTT
d_gene: TRBD2; abundance: .; j_gene: TRBJ2-1; v_gene: TRBV29-1; CDR3aa: CSVEILAGVLSYNEQFF; CDR3nt: TGCAGCGTTGAGATTCTAGCGGGAGTTTTGTCCTACAATGAGCAGTTCTTC
d_gene: TRBD2; abundance: many; j_gene: TRBJ2-7; v_gene: TRBV5-1; CDR3aa: CASSIAGSYEQYF; CDR3nt: TGCGCCAGCAGCATAGCGGGGAGCTACGAGCAGTACTTC
d_gene: .; abundance: many; j_gene: TRBJ2-7; v_gene: TRBV7-9; CDR3aa: CASSLVVNSYEQYF; CDR3nt: TGTGCCAGCAGCTTAGTCGTCAACTCCTACGAGCAGTACTTC
d_gene: .; abundance: few; j_gene: TRBJ2-1; v_gene: TRBV5-1; CDR3aa: CASSWNDGLRPNEQFF; CDR3nt: TGCGCCAGCAGCTGGAACGATGGGTTGAGGCCCAATGAGCAGTTCTTC
d_gene: TRBD2; abundance: .; j_gene: TRBJ2-1; v_gene: TRBV6-5; CDR3aa: CASSYRAIAGGQLRNSYNEQFF; CDR3nt: TGTGCCAGCAGTTACAGAGCTATAGCGGGAGGGCAGTTGAGGAACTCCTACAATGAGCAGTTCTTC
d_gene: .; abundance: many; j_gene: TRBJ1-2; v_gene: TRBV9; CDR3aa: CASKTHYGYTF; CDR3nt: TGTGCCAGCAAAACCCACTATGGCTACACCTTC
d_gene: .; abundance: many; j_gene: TRBJ2-4; v_gene: TRBV6-2/TRBV6-3; CDR3aa: CASSYEGDLAKNIQYF; CDR3nt: TGTGCCAGCAGTTACGAGGGGGACCTAGCCAAAAACATTCAGTACTTC